These 12 T cell receptor beta chains were sequenced from one sample in a study of regulatory T cells in long-lasting Graves disease. In building TCR beta libraries, iRepertoire HTBI primers were used together with Arm-PCR of CDR3 regions. TCRdb used MiXCR to reprocess the multiplex PCR reads, holding one entry per CDR3 protein. The data show 400,000 to 500,000 distinct CDR3 sequences, 14% seen once. As for time point: newly diagnosed GD, antithyroid drugs for less than 3 months. The authors made the TCR library using RNA they extracted from PBMCs. These sequences were also reported in another study, on T cells in Graves' hyperthyroidism and ophthalmopathy.

The material was peripheral blood mononuclear cells (PBMCs), obtained at new diagnosis, from a patient treated with antithyroid drugs. Every receptor here comes from a woman in her 50s with Graves disease.

This clonotype was detected ten times or more. The V gene is TRBV2, the J gene TRBJ1-1; D is ambiguous. The CDR3 contains 12 residues. V lost 4 bases to trimming and J lost 1 base, with 4 bases between them. Germline V lookup: CDR1 SNHLY, CDR2 FYNNEI. As DNA, the CDR3 is TGTGCCAGCAGTGGGGAGAACACTGAAGCTTTCTTT. Translation gives CASSGENTEAFF.

The chain links TRBV5-1 to TRBJ2-1; the match to TRBD2 covers 9 bases. After removal of 1 base from V and 9 bases from J, the junction contained 8 bases not matched to a gene. Germline V gene data show CDR1 as SGHRS and CDR2 as YFSETQ. This CDR3 has 15 residues. CDR3 amino acids: CASSLSLAGSGEQFF. The CDR3 region has the DNA TGCGCCAGCAGCTTGTCGCTAGCGGGGAGCGGTGAGCAGTTCTTC.

This clonotype was observed many times. Here the CDR3 reads CASSESTGREQFF. The CDR3 DNA reads as TGCGCCAGCAGTGAGTCGACGGGTCGCGAGCAGTTCTTC. The chain recombines TRBV10-2 with TRBJ2-1; D is unclear. Per the germline V gene, CDR1 is WSHSY and CDR2 is SAAADI. The ends were cut back, 0 bases at V and 10 bases at J, with 10 bases in the middle. The CDR3 spans 13 residues.

In its sample, this clonotype was seen a few times. One base away lies a much larger clone, so this may be a sequencing read error. The chain employs TRBV6-1 and TRBJ1-5, with a tentative D call TRBD1 (6 bases). Trimming took off 6 bases at V and 7 bases at J, with 16 bases between the two ends. Germline CDR1 and CDR2: MNHNS and SASEGT. This CDR3 has 14 amino acids. The CDR3 DNA reads as TGTGCCAGCAGGAGGGGGGGATTCGTACAGCCCCAGCATTTT. Its translation is CASRRGGFVQPQHF.

This clonotype was seen repeatedly, ten times or more. The V call is TRBV12-3 or TRBV12-4, the J call TRBJ1-5; perhaps TRBD1 as D (6 bases). The germline V and J ends were trimmed by 2 bases and 0 bases, with 35 bases remaining between them. The CDR3 covers 24 residues. The CDR3 spells CASSLFALRYGGRGGHYSNQPQHF. The DNA of the CDR3 is TGTGCCAGCAGTTTATTTGCTTTGCGCTATGGTGGGAGGGGGGGGCATTATAGCAATCAGCCCCAGCATTTT.

The table lists this clonotype with many counts. The chain links TRBV2 to TRBJ2-3, with D maybe TRBD1 (6 bases). There are 13 residues in the CDR3. Trimming shortened V by 2 bases and J by 12 bases, and 15 bases separated the two germline ends. Germline V gene sequence: CDR1 SNHLY, CDR2 FYNNEI. The CDR3 sequence is CASSETWGRAQYF. The CDR3 nucleotides are TGTGCCAGCAGTGAAACGTGGGGGCGGGCCCAGTATTTT.

This clonotype occurred many times. The genes are TRBV9 and TRBJ2-7; D is possibly TRBD1 (6 bases). Trimming cost V 4 bases and J 3 bases, with 11 bases left between them. Per germline, CDR1 SGDLS and CDR2 YYNGEE. This CDR3 region has 13 residues. The chain's CDR3 is CASSPGQNYEQYF. The CDR3 DNA sequence: TGTGCCAGCAGCCCGGGACAAAACTACGAGCAGTACTTC. Drawing the rest from reference TRBV9 and TRBJ2-7, the complete variable domain is DSGVTQTPKHLITATGQRVTLRCSPRSGDLSVYWYQQSLDQGLQFLIQYYNGEERAKGNILERFSAQQFPDLHSELNLSSLELGDSALYFCASSPGQNYEQYFGPGTRLTVT.

The V gene is TRBV7-9, the J gene TRBJ2-3; 8 bases match TRBD1. The length of the CDR3 is 16 residues. J lost 0 bases, V lost 5 bases, and 7 bases had no gene match. In germline, CDR1 is SEHNR, CDR2 FQNEAQ (reference sequence). In DNA, the CDR3 is TGTGCCAGCAGCAAGTACGGGACAGGTAGCACAGATACGCAGTATTTT. Encoded protein: CASSKYGTGSTDTQYF.

The V call is TRBV19, the J call TRBJ2-5, with 8 bases that match TRBD1. CDR1 LNHDA and CDR2 SQIVND come from the germline V gene (reference sequence). The CDR3 consists of 18 residues. V lost 3 bases to trimming and J lost 1 base; unmatched junction nucleotides: 13. The CDR3 spells CASSIKARTGTAQETQYF. The CDR3 DNA reads TGTGCCAGTAGTATTAAGGCCCGGACAGGGACGGCCCAAGAGACCCAGTACTTC.

This clonotype was found many times. The J gene is TRBJ2-3, the V gene TRBV24-1; a weak D match, TRBD2 (6 bases). Germline loops: CDR1 KGHDR, CDR2 SFDVKD. The CDR3 is 16 amino acids. Trimming took 3 bases from V and 2 from J, leaving 14 bases between them. This chain's CDR3 is CATSDKLAAFTDTQYF. The CDR3 DNA sequence: TGTGCCACCAGTGATAAACTAGCAGCCTTCACAGATACGCAGTATTTT.

This clonotype has ten or more counts. The rearrangement uses TRBV6-2 or TRBV6-3 and TRBJ1-2, with D possibly TRBD1 on 5 matching bases. With 5 bases removed from V and 6 bases from J, the gap between germline ends came to 19 bases. The CDR3 has 15 amino acids. The germline CDR1 and CDR2 sequences are MNHEY and SVGEGT. This CDR3 is CASSEASGRENGYTF. The CDR3 DNA sequence: TGTGCCAGCAGTGAAGCCTCAGGGAGAGAGAATGGCTACACCTTC.

This clonotype has a count of ten or more. The gene calls are TRBV12-3 or TRBV12-4 and TRBJ2-7; the D gene is possibly TRBD1 (5 bases). V gave up 5 bases and J gave up 4 bases, with 18 bases separating them. The CDR3 is made up of 15 amino acids. The CDR3 loop reads CASSPTPGQEYEQYF. As DNA, the CDR3 is TGTGCCAGCAGTCCAACCCCCGGACAAGAGTACGAGCAGTACTTC.